This T cell receptor beta chain came from a study of T-cell reconstitution after alpha-beta-depleted transplantation in children. Study results and caveats: Some patients' high day-60 TCRbeta diversity was traced to surviving recipient T cells and thymic progenitors. Two months or so post-transplant, alpha-beta T cells reportedly derived from several hundred expanded graft clones. A year had passed since transplant, and T-cell counts and diversity by then came mostly from newly produced T cells.

A remark on this clonotype: As yet, its antigen is unknown.

As it was prepared, the TCRbeta library received unique molecular identifiers. TCRdb re-derived calls from the PCR reads in MiXCR, one entry per CDR3 protein. This sample carries around 300,000 distinct CDR3 sequences, roughly 11% of them seen once, and the ten largest clones take about 25%. The source is a male patient aged 2-15 years who had a stem cell transplant for chronic granulomatous disease, so the T cells may come from the graft donor. The specimen comprised peripheral blood, sampled 180 days after TCRalphabeta/CD19-depleted stem cell transplant.

Here the CDR3 DNA reads TGTGCCAGCAGCGACCCGACAGGGAGCTACACTGAAGCTTTCTTT. This codes for CASSDPTGSYTEAFF. The rearrangement uses TRBV5-4 and TRBJ1-1; the match to TRBD1 covers 7 bases. Trimming at V came to 4 bases and at J to 3 bases, leaving 9 bases not matched to a gene. Per the germline V gene, CDR1 is SGHNT and CDR2 is YYREEE (reference sequence). This CDR3 contains 15 residues. The full variable domain, in which reference TRBV5-4 and TRBJ1-1 provide the parts outside the CDR3, is ETGVTQSPTHLIKTRGQQVTLRCSSQSGHNTVSWYQQALGQGPQFIFQYYREEENGRGNFPPRFSGLQFPNYSSELNVNALELDDSALYLCASSDPTGSYTEAFFGQGTRLTVV.